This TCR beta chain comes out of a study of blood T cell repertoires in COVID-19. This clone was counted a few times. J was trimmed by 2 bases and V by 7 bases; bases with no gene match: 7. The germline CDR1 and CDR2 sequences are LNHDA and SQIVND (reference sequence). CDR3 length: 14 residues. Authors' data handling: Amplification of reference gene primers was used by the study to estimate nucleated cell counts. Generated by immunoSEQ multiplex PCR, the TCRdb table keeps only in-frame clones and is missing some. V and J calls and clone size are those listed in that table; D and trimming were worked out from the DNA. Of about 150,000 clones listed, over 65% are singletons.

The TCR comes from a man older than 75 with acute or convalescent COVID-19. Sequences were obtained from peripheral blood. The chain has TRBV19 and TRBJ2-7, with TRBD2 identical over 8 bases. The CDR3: CASMDGTRPYEQYF. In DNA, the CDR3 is TGTGCCAGTATGGACGGGACTAGGCCCTACGAGCAGTACTTC.